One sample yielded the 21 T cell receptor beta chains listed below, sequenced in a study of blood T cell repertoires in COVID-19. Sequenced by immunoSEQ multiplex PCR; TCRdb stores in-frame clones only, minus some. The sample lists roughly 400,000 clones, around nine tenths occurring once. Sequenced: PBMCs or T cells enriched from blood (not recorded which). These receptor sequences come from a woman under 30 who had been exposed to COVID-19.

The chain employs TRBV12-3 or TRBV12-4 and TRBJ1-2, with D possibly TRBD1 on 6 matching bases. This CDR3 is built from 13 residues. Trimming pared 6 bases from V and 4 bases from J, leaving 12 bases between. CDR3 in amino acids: CASRYRDPYGYTF. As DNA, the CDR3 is TGTGCCAGCAGGTACAGGGATCCCTATGGCTACACCTTC.

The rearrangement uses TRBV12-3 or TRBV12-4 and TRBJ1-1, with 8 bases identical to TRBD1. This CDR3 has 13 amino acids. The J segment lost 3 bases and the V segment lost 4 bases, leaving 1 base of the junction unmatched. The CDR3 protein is CASSWTGYTEAFF. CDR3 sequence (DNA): TGTGCCAGCAGTTGGACAGGGTACACTGAAGCTTTCTTT.

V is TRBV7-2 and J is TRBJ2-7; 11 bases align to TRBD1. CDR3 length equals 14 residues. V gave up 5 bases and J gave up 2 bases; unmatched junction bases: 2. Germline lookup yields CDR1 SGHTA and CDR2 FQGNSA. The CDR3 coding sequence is TGTGCCAGCAGCCGGGACAGGGGGACCTACGAGCAGTACTTC. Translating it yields CASSRDRGTYEQYF.

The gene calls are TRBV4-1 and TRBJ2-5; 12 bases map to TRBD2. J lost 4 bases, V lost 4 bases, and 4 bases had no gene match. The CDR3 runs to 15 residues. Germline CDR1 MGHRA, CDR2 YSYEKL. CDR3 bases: TGCGCCAGCAGCCCCGAACTAGCGGGAGGAGAGACCCAGTACTTC. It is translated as CASSPELAGGETQYF.

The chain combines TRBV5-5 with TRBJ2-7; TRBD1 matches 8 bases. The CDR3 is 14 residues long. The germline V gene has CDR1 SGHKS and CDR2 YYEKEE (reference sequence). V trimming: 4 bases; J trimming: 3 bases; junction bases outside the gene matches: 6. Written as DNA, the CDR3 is TGTGCCAGCAGCCAACCCGGGACAGGCTACGAGCAGTACTTC. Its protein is CASSQPGTGYEQYF.

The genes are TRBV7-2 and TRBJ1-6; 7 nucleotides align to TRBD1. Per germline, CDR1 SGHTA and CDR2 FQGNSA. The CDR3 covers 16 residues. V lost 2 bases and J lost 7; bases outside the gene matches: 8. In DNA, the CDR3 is TGTGCCAGCAGCTTATTTCACCAGGGGGGAAATTCACCCCTCCACTTT. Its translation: CASSLFHQGGNSPLHF.

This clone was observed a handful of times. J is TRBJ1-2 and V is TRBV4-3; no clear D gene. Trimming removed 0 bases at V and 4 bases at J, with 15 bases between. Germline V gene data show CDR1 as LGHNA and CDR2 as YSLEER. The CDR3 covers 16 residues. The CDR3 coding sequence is TGCGCCAGCAGCCAAGAGGTCACCCCCAGCGGCTATGGCTACACCTTC. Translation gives CASSQEVTPSGYGYTF.

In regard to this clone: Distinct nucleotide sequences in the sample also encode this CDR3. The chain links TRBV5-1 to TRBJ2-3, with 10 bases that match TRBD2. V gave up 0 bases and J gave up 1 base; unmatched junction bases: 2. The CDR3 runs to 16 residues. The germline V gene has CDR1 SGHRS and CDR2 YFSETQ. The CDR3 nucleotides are TGCGCCAGCAGCTTGGGTACTAGCGGGGGCACAGATACGCAGTATTTT. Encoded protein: CASSLGTSGGTDTQYF. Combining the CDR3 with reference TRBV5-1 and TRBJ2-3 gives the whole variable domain KAGVTQTPRYLIKTRGQQVTLSCSPISGHRSVSWYQQTPGQGLQFLFEYFSETQRNKGNFPGRFSGRQFSNSRSEMNVSTLELGDSALYLCASSLGTSGGTDTQYFGPGTRLTVL.

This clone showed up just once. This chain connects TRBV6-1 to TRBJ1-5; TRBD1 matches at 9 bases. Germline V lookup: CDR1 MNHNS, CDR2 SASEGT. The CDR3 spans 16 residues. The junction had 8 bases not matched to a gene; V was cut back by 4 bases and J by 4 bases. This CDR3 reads CASSVAPGQGNQPQHF. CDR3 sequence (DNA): TGTGCCAGCAGTGTAGCCCCGGGACAGGGTAATCAGCCCCAGCATTTT.

The DNA of the CDR3 is TGTGCCAGTCCAGGACAGGGGAGGAACACCGGGGAGCTGTTTTTT. This gives the protein CASPGQGRNTGELFF. The J gene is TRBJ2-2, the V gene TRBV11-2; 9 bases align to TRBD1. CDR3 length: 15 amino acids. With V trimmed by 9 bases and J by 1 base, 6 bases remained unmatched. Germline assignment: CDR1 SGHAT and CDR2 FQNNGV.

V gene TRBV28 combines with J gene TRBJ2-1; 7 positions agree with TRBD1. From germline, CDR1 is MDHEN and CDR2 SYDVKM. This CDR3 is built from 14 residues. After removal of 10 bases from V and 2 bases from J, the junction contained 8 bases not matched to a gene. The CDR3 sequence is CATLDRATYNEQFF. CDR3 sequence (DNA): TGTGCCACCCTTGACAGGGCAACCTACAATGAGCAGTTCTTC.

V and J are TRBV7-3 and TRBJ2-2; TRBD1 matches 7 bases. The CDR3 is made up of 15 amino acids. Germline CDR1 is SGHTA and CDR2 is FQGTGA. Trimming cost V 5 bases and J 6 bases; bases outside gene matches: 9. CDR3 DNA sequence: TGTGCCAGCAGCCAGACAGGGACCGATGCCGGGGAGCTGTTTTTT. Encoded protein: CASSQTGTDAGELFF.

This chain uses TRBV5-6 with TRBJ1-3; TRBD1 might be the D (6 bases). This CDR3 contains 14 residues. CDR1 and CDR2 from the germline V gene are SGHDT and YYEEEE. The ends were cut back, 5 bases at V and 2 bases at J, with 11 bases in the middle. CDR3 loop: CASSTTGTGNTIYF. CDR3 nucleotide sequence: TGTGCCAGCAGTACGACAGGAACTGGAAACACCATATATTTT.

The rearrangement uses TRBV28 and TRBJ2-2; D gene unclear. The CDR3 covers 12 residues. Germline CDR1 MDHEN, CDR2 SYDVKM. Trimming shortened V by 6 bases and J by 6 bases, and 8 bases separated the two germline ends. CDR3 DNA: TGTGCCAGCAGCCAGCGTGCCGGGGAGCTGTTTTTT. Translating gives CASSQRAGELFF. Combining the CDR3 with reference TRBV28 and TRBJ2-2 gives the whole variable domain DVKVTQSSRYLVKRTGEKVFLECVQDMDHENMFWYRQDPGLGLRLIYFSYDVKMKEKGDIPEGYSVSREKKERFSLILESASTNQTSMYLCASSQRAGELFFGEGSRLTVL.

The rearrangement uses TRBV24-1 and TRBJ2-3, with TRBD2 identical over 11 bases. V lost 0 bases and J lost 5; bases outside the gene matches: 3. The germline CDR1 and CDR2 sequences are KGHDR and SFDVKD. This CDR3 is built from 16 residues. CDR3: CATSDLTSGRLDTQYF. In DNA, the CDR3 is TGTGCCACCAGTGATTTGACTAGCGGGAGACTAGATACGCAGTATTTT.

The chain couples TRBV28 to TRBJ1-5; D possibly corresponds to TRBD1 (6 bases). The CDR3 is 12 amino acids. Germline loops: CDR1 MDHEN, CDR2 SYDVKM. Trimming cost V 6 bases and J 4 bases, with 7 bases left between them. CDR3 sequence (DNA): TGTGCCAGCAGAGGGGGAAATCAGCCCCAGCATTTT. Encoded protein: CASRGGNQPQHF.

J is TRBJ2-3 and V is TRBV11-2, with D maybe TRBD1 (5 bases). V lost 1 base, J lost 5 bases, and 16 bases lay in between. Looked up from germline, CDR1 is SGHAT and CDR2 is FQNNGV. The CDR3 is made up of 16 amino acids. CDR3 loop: CASSLGKGSGGDTQYF. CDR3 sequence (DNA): TGTGCCAGCAGCTTAGGGAAGGGGTCTGGTGGAGATACGCAGTATTTT.

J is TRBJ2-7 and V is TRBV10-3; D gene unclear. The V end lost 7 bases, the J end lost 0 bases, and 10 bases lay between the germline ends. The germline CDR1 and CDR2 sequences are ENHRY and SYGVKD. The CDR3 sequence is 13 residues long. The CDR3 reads CAINHPGSYEQYF. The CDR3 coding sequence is TGTGCCATCAATCATCCGGGCTCCTACGAGCAGTACTTC.

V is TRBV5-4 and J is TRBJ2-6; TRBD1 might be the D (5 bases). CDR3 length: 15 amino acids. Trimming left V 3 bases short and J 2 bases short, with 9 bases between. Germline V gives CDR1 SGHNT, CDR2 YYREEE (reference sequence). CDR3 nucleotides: TGTGCCAGCAGCTCCGGACAAGCTGGGGCCAACGTCCTGACTTTC. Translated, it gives CASSSGQAGANVLTF.

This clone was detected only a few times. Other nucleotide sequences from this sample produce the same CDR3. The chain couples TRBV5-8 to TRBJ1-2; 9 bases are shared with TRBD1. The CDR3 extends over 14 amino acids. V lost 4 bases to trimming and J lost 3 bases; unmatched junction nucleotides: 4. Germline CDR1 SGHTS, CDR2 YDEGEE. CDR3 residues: CASSVQGADYGYTF. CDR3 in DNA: TGTGCCAGCAGCGTACAGGGGGCTGACTATGGCTACACCTTC.

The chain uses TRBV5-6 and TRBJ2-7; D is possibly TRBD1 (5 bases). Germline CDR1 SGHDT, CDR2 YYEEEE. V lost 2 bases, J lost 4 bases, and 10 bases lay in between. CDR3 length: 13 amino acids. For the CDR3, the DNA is TGTGCCAGCAGCTTTGGGCGACAGTACGAGCAGTACTTC. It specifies CASSFGRQYEQYF.